One sample yielded the 8 T cell receptor beta chains listed below, sequenced in a study of T cells in Graves' hyperthyroidism and ophthalmopathy (dated by TCRdb to about 2019). The protocol used for the library was multiplex PCR. TCRdb names Illumina HiSeq 2000 as the instrument used. The TCR beta CDR3 regions were amplified from RNA transcripts. The TCR CDR3 was subjected to a first round of RT-PCR using the HTBI primer set and the Qiagen OneStep RT-PCR kit. The public sequencing data were trimmed at Q25 with fastp and processed into clonotypes with MiXCR by TCRdb, which kept only in-frame beta chains. Each entry is one CDR3 protein sequence, shown with its most common DNA and genes. The sample records nearly 600,000 distinct CDR3 sequences, over 11% of which are singletons. The top ten hold roughly 6.2% of the sample. Sequencing input: blood. These receptor sequences come from a woman aged 25 to 45 with Graves' hyperthyroidism that later progressed to Graves' ophthalmopathy.

This rearrangement joins TRBV6-1 to TRBJ2-7; 7 bases are shared with TRBD1. Trimming removed 10 bases from V and 3 bases from J; junction bases left unmatched: 9. The CDR3 extends over 13 amino acids. The germline gives CDR1 MNHNS, CDR2 SASEGT. CDR3 protein: CATTKGQNYEQYF. DNA of the CDR3: TGTGCCACGACGAAGGGACAGAACTACGAGCAGTACTTC.

This clonotype showed up just a few times. The genes are TRBV27 and TRBJ1-5; D ambiguous. The length of the CDR3 is 13 residues. The germline V gene has CDR1 MNHEY and CDR2 SMNVEV (reference sequence). Trimming shortened V by 6 bases and J by 7 bases, and 13 bases separated the two germline ends. The CDR3: CASRFSQFQPQHF. The CDR3 DNA sequence: TGTGCCAGCAGATTCTCCCAGTTCCAGCCCCAGCATTTT.

This clonotype has a count of ten or more. V and J are TRBV30 and TRBJ2-1, with D uncertain. Germline V gene sequence: CDR1 GTSNPN, CDR2 SVGIG (reference sequence). The CDR3 has 11 amino acids. V lost 5 bases and J 6 bases, leaving 8 bases between the germline ends. The CDR3, as DNA: TGTGCCTGGGCCTTTATCAATGAGCAGTTCTTC. It yields the protein CAWAFINEQFF.

As for this clonotype: This may come from a read error, since a much larger clone is one base off. This chain uses TRBV24-1 with TRBJ1-4, with D possibly TRBD1 on 6 matching bases. The germline V gene encodes CDR1 KGHDR and CDR2 SFDVKD. The germline V and J ends were trimmed by 6 bases and 4 bases, with 11 bases remaining between them. The CDR3 runs to 14 residues. The CDR3 reads CATSLRGHNEKLFF. The CDR3 nucleotides are TGTGCCACCAGTCTAAGGGGACATAATGAAAAACTGTTTTTT.

This clonotype was seen repeatedly, ten times or more. The chain links TRBV29-1 to TRBJ2-7; D possibly matches TRBD1 or TRBD2 (5 bases each). Germline CDR1 and CDR2: SQVTM and ANQGSEA. There are 14 residues in the CDR3. CDR3 protein: CSARTSGSSYEQYF. The CDR3, as DNA: TGCAGTGCTAGGACCTCAGGGAGCTCCTACGAGCAGTACTTC.

Ten or more counts support this clonotype. V gene TRBV10-1 combines with J gene TRBJ2-6; maybe TRBD2 (6 bases). V lost 2 bases, J lost 0 bases, and 11 bases lay in between. Germline CDR1 and CDR2: WNHNN and SYGVQD (reference sequence). The CDR3 spans 17 residues. The CDR3 is CASSEGSGVSGANVLTF. The CDR3 nucleotides read TGCGCCAGCAGTGAGGGTAGCGGAGTCTCTGGGGCCAACGTCCTGACTTTC.

This clonotype has only a few counts. In DNA form, the CDR3 reads TGCAGTGCTAGAGTCGGGACTAGTGTGGAGACCCAGTACTTC. Protein: CSARVGTSVETQYF. The chain carries TRBV20-1 and TRBJ2-5, with 8 bases identical to TRBD2. J lost 5 bases, V lost 1 base, and 6 bases had no gene match. The CDR3 sequence is 14 residues long. From germline, CDR1 is DFQATT and CDR2 SNEGSKA (reference sequence).

This clonotype has a handful of counts. This sequence may be a read error, since a much larger clone differs from it by one base. The chain is built from TRBV29-1 and TRBJ2-7; tentatively, D is TRBD1 (5 bases). Germline CDR1 is SQVTM and CDR2 is ANQGSEA. The CDR3 is made up of 13 amino acids. Trimming shortened V by 6 bases and J by 2 bases, and 14 bases separated the two germline ends. The CDR3 reads CSVVKGYTYEQYF. CDR3 nucleotide sequence: TGCAGCGTGGTTAAGGGGTACACCTACGAGCAGTACTTC.